In this sample, the clone carrying this T cell receptor beta chain turned up a few times. The sample belongs to a study of blood T cell repertoires in COVID-19. In the study overall: Donors in the United States, Italy and Spain gave samples during acute or convalescent COVID-19. From T cells, B-cell-depleted T cells, or PBMCs came the material, which was cDNA or gDNA.

Trimming took 3 bases from V and 7 from J, leaving 19 bases between them. The CDR3 runs to 15 residues. The germline V gene has CDR1 SGDLS and CDR2 YYNGEE. In the source study's methods: Cell counts per sample came from amplifying reference gene primers. The protocol was immunoSEQ multiplex PCR, while the TCRdb copy is restricted to in-frame clones and leaves out a portion. That table is the source of V, J and clone size, and D and trimming were worked out from the DNA. Among tens of thousands of clones listed, roughly nine tenths were seen once. This chain joins TRBV9 and TRBJ1-1, with a tentative D call TRBD1 (5 bases). The specimen was peripheral blood. The receptor was derived from a woman aged 70-85 years with active COVID-19. The CDR3 loop is CASSDPTGAKGEAFF. CDR3 nucleotides: TGTGCCAGCAGCGATCCTACTGGGGCTAAGGGTGAAGCTTTCTTT.